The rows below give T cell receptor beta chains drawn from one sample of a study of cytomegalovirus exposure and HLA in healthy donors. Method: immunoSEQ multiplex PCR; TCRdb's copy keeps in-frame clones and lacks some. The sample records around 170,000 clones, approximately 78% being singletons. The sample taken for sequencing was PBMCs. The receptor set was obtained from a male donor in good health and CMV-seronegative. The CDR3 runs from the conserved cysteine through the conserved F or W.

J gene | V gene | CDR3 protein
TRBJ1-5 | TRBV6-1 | CASSEEGGGGQPQHF
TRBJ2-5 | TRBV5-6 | CASSLGLAGQETQYF
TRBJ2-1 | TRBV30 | CAWGRVGTSGYEEQFF
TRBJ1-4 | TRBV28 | CASSLTVIPEKLFF
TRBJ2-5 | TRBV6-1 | CASSEGGSNRETQYF
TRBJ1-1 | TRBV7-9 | CSSNFRSGTEAFF
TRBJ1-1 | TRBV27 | CASWTGGAGNTEAFF
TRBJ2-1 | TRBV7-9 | CASSLPGGDYNEQFF
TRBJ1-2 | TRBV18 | CASSPPTTEGGYTF
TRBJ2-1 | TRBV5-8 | CASSLRSVAALTVGYNEQFF